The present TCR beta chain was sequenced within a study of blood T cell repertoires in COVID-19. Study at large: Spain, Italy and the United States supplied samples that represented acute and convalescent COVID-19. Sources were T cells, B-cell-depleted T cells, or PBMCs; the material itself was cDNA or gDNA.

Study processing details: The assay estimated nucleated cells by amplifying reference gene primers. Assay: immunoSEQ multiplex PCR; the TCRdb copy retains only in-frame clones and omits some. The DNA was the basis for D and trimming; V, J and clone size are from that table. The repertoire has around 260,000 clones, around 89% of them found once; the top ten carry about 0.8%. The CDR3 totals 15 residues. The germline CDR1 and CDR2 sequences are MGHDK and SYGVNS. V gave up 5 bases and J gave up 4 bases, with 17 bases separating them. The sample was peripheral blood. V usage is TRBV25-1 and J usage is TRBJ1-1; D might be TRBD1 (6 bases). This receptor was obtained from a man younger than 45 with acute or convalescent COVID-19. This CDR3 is CASSTLKARGTEAFF. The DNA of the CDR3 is TGTGCCAGCAGTACCTTAAAGGCCAGGGGCACTGAAGCTTTCTTT.